This T cell receptor (beta chain) was sequenced during a study of CXCR3-negative and CXCR3-positive naive CD8 T cells. Germline V CDR1 and CDR2: SGHTA, FQGNSA. The CDR3 runs 13 residues. TRB cDNA libraries were made by UMI-labeled 5' RACE. Following a re-call of the 5' RACE reads, TCRdb has one entry per CDR3 protein and lacks DNA. Its table records about 40,000 distinct CDR3 sequences. The TCR originated in a human donor in good health. Some clones in this sample may be carry-over from other donors' samples. The V call is TRBV7-2, the J call TRBJ2-7; TCRdb indicates TRBD2, and absent DNA this call remains unverified. Material for sequencing was memory CD8+ T cells from blood. This CDR3 is CASLGQNSYEQYF.